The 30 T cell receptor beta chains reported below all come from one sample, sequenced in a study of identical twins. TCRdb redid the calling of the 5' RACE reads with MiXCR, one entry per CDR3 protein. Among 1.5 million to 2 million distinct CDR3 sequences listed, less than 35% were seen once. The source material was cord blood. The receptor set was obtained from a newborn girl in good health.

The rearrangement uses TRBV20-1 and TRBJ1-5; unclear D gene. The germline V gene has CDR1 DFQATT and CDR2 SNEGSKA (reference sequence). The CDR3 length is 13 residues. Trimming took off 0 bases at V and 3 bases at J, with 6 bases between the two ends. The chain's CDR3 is CSARDPYNQPQHF. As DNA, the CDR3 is TGCAGTGCTAGAGATCCTTACAATCAGCCCCAGCATTTT.

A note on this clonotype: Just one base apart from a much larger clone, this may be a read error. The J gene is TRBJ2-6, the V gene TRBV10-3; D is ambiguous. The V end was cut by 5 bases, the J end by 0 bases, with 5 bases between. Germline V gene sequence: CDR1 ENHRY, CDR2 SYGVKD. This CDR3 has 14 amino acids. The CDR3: CAISRDSGANVLTF. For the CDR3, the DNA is TGTGCCATCAGTAGGGACTCTGGGGCCAACGTCCTGACTTTC.

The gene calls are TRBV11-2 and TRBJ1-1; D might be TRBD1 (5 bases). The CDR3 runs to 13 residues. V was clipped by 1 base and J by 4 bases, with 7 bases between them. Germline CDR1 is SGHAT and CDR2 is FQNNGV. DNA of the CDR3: TGTGCCAGCAGCTTAGTGGGGGTCACTGAAGCTTTCTTT. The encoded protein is CASSLVGVTEAFF.

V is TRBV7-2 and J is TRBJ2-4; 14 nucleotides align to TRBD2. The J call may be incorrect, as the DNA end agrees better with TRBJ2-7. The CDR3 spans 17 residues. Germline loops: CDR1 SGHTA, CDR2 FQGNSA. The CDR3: CASSLAGGTSGSLEQYF. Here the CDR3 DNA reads TGTGCCAGCAGCTTAGCCGGGGGGACTAGCGGGAGTCTCGAGCAGTACTTC.

CDR3 residues: CASRQTGGFYGYTF. The CDR3 DNA reads TGTGCCAGCAGGCAAACAGGGGGCTTCTATGGCTACACCTTC. The chain is built from TRBV7-2 and TRBJ1-2, with 9 bases lining up with TRBD1. Germline values: CDR1 SGHTA, CDR2 FQGNSA. There are 14 residues in the CDR3. The V and J ends lost 6 bases and 4 bases, in that order; junction bases with no gene match: 6.

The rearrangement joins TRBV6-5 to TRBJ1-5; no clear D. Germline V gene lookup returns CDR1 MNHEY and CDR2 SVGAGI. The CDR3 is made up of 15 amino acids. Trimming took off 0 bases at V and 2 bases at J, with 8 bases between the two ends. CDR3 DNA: TGTGCCAGCAGTTACTCGAGATCAGGCAATCAGCCCCAGCATTTT. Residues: CASSYSRSGNQPQHF.

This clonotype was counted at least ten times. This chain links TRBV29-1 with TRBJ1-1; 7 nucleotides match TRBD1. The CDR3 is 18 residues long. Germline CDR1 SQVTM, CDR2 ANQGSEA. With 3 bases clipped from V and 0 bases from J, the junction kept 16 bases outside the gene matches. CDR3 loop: CSVDCGVARGGMNTEAFF. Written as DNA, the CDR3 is TGCAGCGTTGATTGTGGGGTGGCCAGAGGGGGCATGAACACTGAAGCTTTCTTT.

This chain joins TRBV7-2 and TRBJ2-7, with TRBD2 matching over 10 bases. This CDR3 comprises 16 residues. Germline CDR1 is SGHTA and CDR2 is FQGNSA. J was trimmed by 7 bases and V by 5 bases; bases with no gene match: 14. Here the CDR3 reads CASSPPLTSGIVEQYF. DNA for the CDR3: TGTGCCAGCAGCCCACCCCTTACTAGCGGGATAGTGGAGCAGTACTTC.

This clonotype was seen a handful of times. This CDR3 reads CASSQSRRGGYTF. The CDR3 bases are TGTGCCAGCAGCCAAAGCCGCAGGGGAGGCTACACCTTC. The genes are TRBV14 and TRBJ1-2; a weak D match, TRBD1 (6 bases). Germline CDR1 SGHDN, CDR2 FVKESK. V was trimmed by 2 bases and J by 8 bases, leaving 12 bases between them. CDR3 length equals 13 residues.

The CDR3 spells CASSLFASGDIYNEQYF. The CDR3 nucleotides are TGTGCCAGCAGCTTATTCGCTAGCGGGGATATCTACAATGAGCAGTACTTC. The V call is TRBV7-6, the J call TRBJ2-7; 9 nucleotides line up with TRBD2. Germline values: CDR1 SGHVS, CDR2 FNYEAQ. The V segment lost 2 bases and the J segment 7 bases; nucleotides outside the gene matches: 15. The CDR3 sequence is 17 residues long.

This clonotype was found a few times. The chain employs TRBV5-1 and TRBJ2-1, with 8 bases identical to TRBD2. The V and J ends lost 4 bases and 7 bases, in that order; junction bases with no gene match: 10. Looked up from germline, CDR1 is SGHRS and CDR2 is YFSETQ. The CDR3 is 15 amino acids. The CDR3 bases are TGCGCCAGCAGCCCTCGTAGCGGGATGGTAAATGAGCAGTTCTTC. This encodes CASSPRSGMVNEQFF.

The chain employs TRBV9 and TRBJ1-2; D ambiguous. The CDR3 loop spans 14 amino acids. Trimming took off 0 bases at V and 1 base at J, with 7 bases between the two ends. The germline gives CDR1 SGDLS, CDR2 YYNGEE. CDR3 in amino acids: CASSVAEGNYGYTF. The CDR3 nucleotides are TGTGCCAGCAGCGTAGCTGAAGGTAACTATGGCTACACCTTC.

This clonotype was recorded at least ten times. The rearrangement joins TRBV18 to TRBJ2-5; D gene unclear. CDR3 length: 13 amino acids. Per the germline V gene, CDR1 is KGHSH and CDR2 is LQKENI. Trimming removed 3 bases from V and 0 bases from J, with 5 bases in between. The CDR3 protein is CASSPRDQETQYF. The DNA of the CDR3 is TGTGCCAGCTCACCCCGGGACCAAGAGACCCAGTACTTC.

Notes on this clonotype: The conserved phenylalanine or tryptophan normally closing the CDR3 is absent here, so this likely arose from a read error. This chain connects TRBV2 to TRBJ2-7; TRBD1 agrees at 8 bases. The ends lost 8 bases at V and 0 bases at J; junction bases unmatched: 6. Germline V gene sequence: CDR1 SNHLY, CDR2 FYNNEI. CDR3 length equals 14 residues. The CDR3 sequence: CASLLDRASYEQYL. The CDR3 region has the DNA TGTGCCAGCCTCTTGGACAGGGCCTCCTACGAGCAGTACTTA.

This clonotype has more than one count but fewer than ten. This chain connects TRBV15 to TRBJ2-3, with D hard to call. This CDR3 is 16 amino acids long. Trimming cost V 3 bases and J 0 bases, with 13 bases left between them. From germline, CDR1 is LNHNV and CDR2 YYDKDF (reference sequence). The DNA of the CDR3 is TGTGCCACCAGCAGGCGGACCCCCATTAGCACAGATACGCAGTATTTT. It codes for CATSRRTPISTDTQYF.

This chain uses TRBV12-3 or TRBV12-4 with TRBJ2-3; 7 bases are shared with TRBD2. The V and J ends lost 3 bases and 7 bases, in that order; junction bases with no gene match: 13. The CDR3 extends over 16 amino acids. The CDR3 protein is CASSFGGGLAGNTQYF. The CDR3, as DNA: TGTGCCAGCAGTTTTGGGGGGGGACTCGCGGGTAATACGCAGTATTTT.

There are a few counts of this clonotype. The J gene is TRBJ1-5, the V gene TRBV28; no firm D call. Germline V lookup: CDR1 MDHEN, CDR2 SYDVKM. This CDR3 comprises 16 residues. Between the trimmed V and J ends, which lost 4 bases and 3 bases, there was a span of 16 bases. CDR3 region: CASSSNPGSPNQPQHF. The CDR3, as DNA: TGTGCCAGCAGTTCCAACCCCGGGTCCCCCAATCAGCCCCAGCATTTT.

The CDR3 loop is CASSRTSGASSGANVLTF. DNA of the CDR3: TGTGCCAGCAGCCGCACTAGCGGGGCTAGCTCTGGGGCCAACGTCCTGACTTTC. This rearrangement joins TRBV7-9 to TRBJ2-6; 10 nucleotides align to TRBD2. The CDR3 is 18 amino acids. Germline V gives CDR1 SEHNR, CDR2 FQNEAQ (reference sequence). The V gene end was trimmed by 5 bases and the J gene end by 0 bases; junction bases not matched to a gene: 7.

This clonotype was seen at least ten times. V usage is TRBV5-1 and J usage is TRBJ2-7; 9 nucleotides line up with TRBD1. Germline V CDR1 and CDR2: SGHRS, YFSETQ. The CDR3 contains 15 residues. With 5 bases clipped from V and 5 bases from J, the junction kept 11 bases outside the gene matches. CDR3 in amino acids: CASSSFGDRVNEQYF. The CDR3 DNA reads TGCGCCAGCAGTTCGTTCGGGGACAGGGTAAACGAGCAGTACTTC.

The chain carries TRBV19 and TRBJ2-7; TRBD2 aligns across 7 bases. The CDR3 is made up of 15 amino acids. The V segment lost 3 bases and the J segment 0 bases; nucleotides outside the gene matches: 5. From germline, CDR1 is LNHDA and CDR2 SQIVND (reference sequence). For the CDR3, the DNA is TGTGCCAGTAGTATTACTAGCGCCCGCTCCTACGAGCAGTACTTC. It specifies CASSITSARSYEQYF. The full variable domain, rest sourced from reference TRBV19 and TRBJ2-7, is DGGITQSPKYLFRKEGQNVTLSCEQNLNHDAMYWYRQDPGQGLRLIYYSQIVNDFQKGDIAEGYSVSREKKESFPLTVTSAQKNPTAFYLCASSITSARSYEQYFGPGTRLTVT.

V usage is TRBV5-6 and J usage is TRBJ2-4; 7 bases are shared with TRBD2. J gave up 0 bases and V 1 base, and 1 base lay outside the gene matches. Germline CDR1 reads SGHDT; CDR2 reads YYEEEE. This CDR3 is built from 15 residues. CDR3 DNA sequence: TGTGCCAGCAGCTTGATAGCGGGAGCCAAAAACATTCAGTACTTC. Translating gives CASSLIAGAKNIQYF.

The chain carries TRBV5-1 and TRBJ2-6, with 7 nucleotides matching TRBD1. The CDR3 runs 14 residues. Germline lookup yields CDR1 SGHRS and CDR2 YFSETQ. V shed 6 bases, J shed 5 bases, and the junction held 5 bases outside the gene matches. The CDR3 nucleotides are TGCGCCAGCACCGACAGGGTACGGGCCAACGTCCTGACTTTC. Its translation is CASTDRVRANVLTF.

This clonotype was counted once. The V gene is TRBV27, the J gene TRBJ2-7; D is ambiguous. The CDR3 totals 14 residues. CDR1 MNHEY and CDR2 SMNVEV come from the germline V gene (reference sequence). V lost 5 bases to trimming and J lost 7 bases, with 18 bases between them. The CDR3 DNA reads TGTGCCAGCAGTCCGGGCTATTCCCACAATGAGCAGTACTTC. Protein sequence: CASSPGYSHNEQYF.

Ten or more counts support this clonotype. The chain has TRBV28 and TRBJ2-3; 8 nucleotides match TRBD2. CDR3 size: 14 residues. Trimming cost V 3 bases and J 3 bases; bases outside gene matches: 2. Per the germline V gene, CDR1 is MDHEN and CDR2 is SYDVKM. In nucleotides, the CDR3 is TGTGCCAGCAGTTTTAGCGGGACAACAGATACGCAGTATTTT. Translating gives CASSFSGTTDTQYF.

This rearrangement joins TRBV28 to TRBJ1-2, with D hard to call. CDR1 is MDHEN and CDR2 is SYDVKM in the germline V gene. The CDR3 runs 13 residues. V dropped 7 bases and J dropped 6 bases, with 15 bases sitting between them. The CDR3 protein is CASTEGREHGYTF. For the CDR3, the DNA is TGTGCCAGCACCGAAGGGAGGGAACATGGCTACACCTTC.

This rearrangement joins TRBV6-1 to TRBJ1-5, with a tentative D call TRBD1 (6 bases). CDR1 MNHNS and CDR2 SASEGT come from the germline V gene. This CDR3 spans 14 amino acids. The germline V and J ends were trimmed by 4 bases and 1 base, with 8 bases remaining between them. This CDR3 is CASSGQESNQPQHF. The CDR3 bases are TGTGCCAGCAGTGGACAGGAGAGCAATCAGCCCCAGCATTTT.

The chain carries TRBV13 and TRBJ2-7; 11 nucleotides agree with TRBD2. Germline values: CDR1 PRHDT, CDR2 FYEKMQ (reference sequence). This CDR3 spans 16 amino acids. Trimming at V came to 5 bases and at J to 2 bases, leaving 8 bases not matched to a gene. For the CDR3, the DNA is TGTGCCAGCAGCGTCCTAACTAGCGGGGGACCCTACGAGCAGTACTTC. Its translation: CASSVLTSGGPYEQYF.

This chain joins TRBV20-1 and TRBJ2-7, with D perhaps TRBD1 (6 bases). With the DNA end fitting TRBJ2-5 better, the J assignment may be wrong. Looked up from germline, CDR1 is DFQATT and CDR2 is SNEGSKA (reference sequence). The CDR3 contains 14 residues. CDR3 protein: CSARAPGQPETQYF. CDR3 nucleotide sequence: TGCAGTGCTAGAGCTCCGGGACAACCAGAGACCCAGTACTTC.

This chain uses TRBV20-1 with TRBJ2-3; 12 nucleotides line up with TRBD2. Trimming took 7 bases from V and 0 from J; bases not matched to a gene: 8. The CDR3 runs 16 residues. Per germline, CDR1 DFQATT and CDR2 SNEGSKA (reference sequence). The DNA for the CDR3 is TGCAGTGTCTCCAGACTAGCGGGAGCTAGCACAGATACGCAGTATTTT. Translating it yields CSVSRLAGASTDTQYF.

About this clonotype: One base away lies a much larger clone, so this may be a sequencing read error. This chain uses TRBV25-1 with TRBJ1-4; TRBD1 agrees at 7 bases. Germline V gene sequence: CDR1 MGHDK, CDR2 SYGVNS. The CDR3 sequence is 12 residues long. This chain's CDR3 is CAGSHRGEKLFF. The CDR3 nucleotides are TGTGCCGGCAGCCACAGGGGTGAAAAACTGTTTTTT.